This TCR beta chain comes out of a study of blood T cell repertoires in COVID-19. In the original workflow: Nucleated cell number was recorded as an estimate derived from reference gene primer amplification. The table came from immunoSEQ multiplex PCR; TCRdb's copy has only in-frame clones and leaves some out. V, J and clone size were drawn from that table, and D and trimming were deduced from the DNA. The data hold around 190,000 clones, with about 88% observed a single time. This CDR3 contains 17 residues. From germline, CDR1 is SGHRS and CDR2 YFSETQ. V trimming: 0 bases; J trimming: 6 bases; junction bases outside the gene matches: 7. One Seattle source followed patients from active infection through their disease course.

The sequence came from a man aged 50-59 years with COVID-19, enrolled during active disease. The chain carries TRBV5-1 and TRBJ2-1; 12 nucleotides agree with TRBD1. Sequenced input: peripheral blood. The CDR3 loop reads CASSLAPGTGGSNEQFF. The CDR3 nucleotides read TGCGCCAGCAGCTTGGCCCCCGGGACAGGGGGCTCCAATGAGCAGTTCTTC.